These 2 T cell receptor beta chains came from one sample sequenced in a study of cytomegalovirus exposure and HLA in healthy donors. A multiplex PCR was run with 60 Vbeta primers and 13 Jbeta primers. Only in-frame clones appear in the TCRdb table, and some are missing; sequencing was by immunoSEQ multiplex PCR. The top ten hold approximately 1.3% of the sample, which has 100,000 or so clones, around four fifths seen once. The sequenced sample was PBMCs. The receptors here all came from a man aged 25-45 years in good health and CMV-seronegative.

This sequence joins TRBV15 and TRBJ1-5; TRBD1 might be the D (5 bases). Germline CDR1 and CDR2: LNHNV and YYDKDF (reference sequence). V dropped 3 bases and J dropped 1 base, with 10 bases sitting between them. CDR3 length: 15 residues. CDR3 sequence: CATSRGQASNQPQHF. CDR3 in DNA: TGTGCCACCAGCAGGGGGCAGGCAAGCAATCAGCCCCAGCATTTT.

The V call is TRBV7-2, the J call TRBJ2-2; D might be TRBD2 (5 bases). This CDR3 has 13 residues. Germline assignment: CDR1 SGHTA and CDR2 FQGNSA. V dropped 5 bases and J dropped 4 bases, with 8 bases sitting between them. The CDR3 DNA follows: TGTGCCAGCAGCAAAGGACTCACCGGGGAGCTGTTTTTT. Translation gives CASSKGLTGELFF.